These 27 T cell receptor delta chains share one sample of origin, sequenced in a study of delta chains in infants with herpesvirus infections. TCR cDNA was made from PBMC RNA with gamma- and delta-chain-specific primers. TCRdb re-called the RT-PCR reads through CATT. The sample shows fewer than 200 delta-chain clones, 64% of them seen only once. The sample consisted of peripheral blood, taken at time point 1 of longitudinal follow-up. The receptors shown here come from a human donor who was a Ugandan infant, either HIV-exposed or HIV-unexposed (not recorded which).

Regarding this clone: With a much larger clone just one base away, this may be a read error. The rearrangement joins TRDV1 to TRDJ1; 8 bases are a match to TRDD3. The V segment lost 8 bases and the J segment 7 bases; nucleotides outside the gene matches: 18. CDR3 length: 16 amino acids. Germline V gene lookup returns CDR1 TSWWSYY and CDR2 QGS. In DNA, the CDR3 is TGTGCTCTTTCACAAGATATTATCGGGGATACTTGTAAACTCATCTTT. It specifies CALSQDIIGDTCKLIF.

No V segment was called; the J segment is TRDJ2. The CDR3 is 10 amino acids. CDR3 sequence reads: CSALTAQLFF. The CDR3 DNA is TGTAGTGCTTTGACAGCACAACTCTTCTTT.

Comments on this clone: Since a far larger clone is one base different, this is likely a read error. The chain employs TRDV3 and TRDJ1; 11 bases line up with TRDD3. Germline V gene lookup returns CDR1 TVYSNPD and CDR2 GDNSRS (reference sequence). Trimming at V came to 3 bases and at J to 1 base, leaving 19 bases not matched to a gene. The length of the CDR3 is 19 residues. This CDR3 reads CAFPLPYWGIGPGTDKLIF. In nucleotides, the CDR3 is TGTGCCTTCCCCCTTCCTTACTGGGGGATAGGCCCAGGCACCGATAAACTCATCTTT.

A remark on this clone: The likely explanation is a read error, given a far larger clone one base away. Other nucleotide sequences in the sample specify the same CDR3. The V and J genes are TRDV2 and TRDJ1; 7 bases align to TRDD3. The CDR3 consists of 17 residues. With 7 bases clipped from V and 0 bases from J, the junction kept 16 bases outside the gene matches. The germline CDR1 and CDR2 sequences are GEAIGNYY and EKD. The CDR3 here is CACEQLGTVTYTDKLIF. The CDR3, as DNA: TGTGCCTGCGAACAACTGGGGACTGTGACGTACACCGATAAACTCATCTTT.

This clone has only one observation. The protein that TCRdb holds for this DNA derives from a much larger clone and differs from the translated DNA at residue 9, which likely indicates a read error; the protein shown here is translated from the DNA. This chain links TRDV2 with TRDJ3, with 8 bases lining up with TRDD3. This CDR3 spans 20 amino acids. CDR1 is GEAIGNYY and CDR2 is EKD in the germline V gene. The junction had 14 bases not matched to a gene; V was cut back by 3 bases and J by 2 bases. CDR3 coding DNA: TGTGCCTGTGACGGCTTACTGGGGGGTACGCGGACCTGGGACACCCGACAGATGTTTTTC. This translates into CACDGLLGGTRTWDTRQMFF.

Regarding this clone: TCRdb assigns this DNA the protein of a much larger clone, which departs from its translation at residue 7; this likely reflects a read error, and the protein shown comes from translating the DNA. The chain combines TRDV2 with TRDJ3; 8 bases match TRDD3. The CDR3 covers 18 residues. V was clipped by 4 bases and J by 5 bases; unmatched bases: 12. Germline lookup yields CDR1 GEAIGNYY and CDR2 EKD. The CDR3: CACDSTAGYARDTRQMFF. The CDR3 DNA is TGTGCCTGTGATTCGACTGCGGGATACGCCCGGGACACCCGACAGATGTTTTTC.

Comments on this clone: A far larger clone is one nucleotide away, so this likely arose from a read error. Other DNA sequences from this sample encode an identical CDR3 as well. V usage is TRDV1 and J usage is TRDJ1; D is ambiguous. The CDR3 has 15 amino acids. The germline V and J ends were trimmed by 0 bases and 3 bases, with 11 bases remaining between them. Germline assignment: CDR1 TSWWSYY and CDR2 QGS. CDR3 loop: CALGELPCWADKLIF. The DNA for the CDR3 is TGTGCTCTTGGGGAACTGCCCTGTTGGGCCGATAAACTCATCTTT.

Details on this clone: A much more abundant neighbour one base away suggests this may be a read error. The chain couples TRDV1 to TRDJ1; D gene uncertain. The germline CDR1 and CDR2 sequences are TSWWSYY and QGS. The CDR3 is 14 amino acids. Trimming stripped 4 bases from V and 3 bases from J, with 12 bases between. The CDR3 here is CALGGFPVADKLIF. The CDR3 DNA is TGTGCTCTTGGGGGTTTCCCGGTCGCCGATAAACTCATCTTT.

Worth noting for this clone: This probably arose from a read error, given a far larger clone one base away. Other nucleotide sequences in the sample specify the same CDR3. The chain is built from TRDV2 and TRDJ3, with 13 nucleotides matching TRDD3. V gave up 4 bases and J gave up 7 bases; unmatched junction bases: 9. The CDR3 is 18 amino acids. CDR1 is GEAIGNYY, CDR2 EKD, per germline. CDR3 region: CACDSTGGYARDTRQMFF. The CDR3 nucleotides are TGTGCCTGTGATTCGACTGGGGGATACGCCCGAGACACCCGACAGATGTTTTTC.

This chain links TRDV2 with TRDJ3, with 8 bases lining up with TRDD3. The CDR3 is 20 residues long. V was clipped by 4 bases and J by 0 bases; unmatched bases: 13. Germline values: CDR1 GEAIGNYY, CDR2 EKD. Here the CDR3 reads CACDSVLGGEHSWDTRQMFF. The CDR3 DNA reads as TGTGCCTGTGATTCCGTACTGGGGGGAGAGCACTCCTGGGACACCCGACAGATGTTTTTC.

This clone is a singleton in its sample. A read error is the likely source, as a far larger clone sits one nucleotide away. This chain connects TRDV1 to TRDJ1; 9 positions match TRDD3. Germline-derived CDR1 and CDR2 are TSWWSYY and QGS. The CDR3 is 13 amino acids. After removal of 9 bases from V and 4 bases from J, the junction contained 6 bases not matched to a gene. CDR3 sequence: CALNWGYVDKLIF. CDR3 in DNA: TGTGCTCTAAATTGGGGATACGTCGATAAACTCATCTTT.

A word on this clone: A far larger clone is only one base removed, so a read error is likely. V gene TRDV1 combines with J gene TRDJ1; 10 positions match TRDD3. J was trimmed by 9 bases and V by 2 bases; bases with no gene match: 27. The CDR3 totals 21 residues. CDR1 is TSWWSYY and CDR2 is QGS in the germline V gene. The CDR3 loop is CALGEGDFLLTGGFLTAQLIF. The CDR3 DNA reads as TGTGCTCTTGGGGAAGGCGACTTCCTCCTTACTGGGGGATTCTTGACAGCACAACTCATCTTT.

For this clone: A far larger clone is just one base off, so this is likely a read error. This sample also contains other DNA sequences that code for the same CDR3. The chain recombines TRDV1 with TRDJ1, with TRDD3 identical over 7 bases. Germline CDR1 is TSWWSYY and CDR2 is QGS. The trim removed 0 bases at V and 0 bases at J, leaving 13 bases unmatched. The CDR3 sequence is 19 residues long. DNA of the CDR3: TGTGCTCTTGGGGAACTAGGAGTCTGGGGGCTCCCGTACACCGATAAACTCATCTTT. Residues: CALGELGVWGLPYTDKLIF.

About this clone itself: It is likely a read error: a sequence one base away is far more abundant. This chain uses TRDV1 with TRDJ1; D is unclear. V was cut by 0 bases and J by 7 bases, with 15 bases left in between. The CDR3 runs to 15 residues. Per the germline V gene, CDR1 is TSWWSYY and CDR2 is QGS. CDR3 amino acids: CALGELPCWAVKLIF. Here the CDR3 DNA reads TGTGCTCTTGGGGAACTTCCCTGTTGGGCCGTTAAACTCATCTTT.

This clone was seen once. A read error is likely here: a far larger clone is one base away. Other DNA sequences in the same sample also yield this CDR3. The CDR3 region is CALGELPCWADKLIF. Written as DNA, the CDR3 is TGTGCTCTTGGGGAACTTCCCTGTTGGGCCGATAAACTCATCTTC. The chain employs TRDV1 and TRDJ1; unclear D gene. The CDR3 loop spans 15 amino acids. CDR1 is TSWWSYY and CDR2 is QGS in the germline V gene.

Concerning this clone itself: A read error is the likely source, as a far larger clone sits one nucleotide away. The rearrangement uses TRDV1 and TRDJ1; D remains unclear. The ends were cut back, 0 bases at V and 3 bases at J, with 11 bases in the middle. The CDR3 is 15 residues long. The germline CDR1 and CDR2 sequences are TSWWSYY and QGS. The CDR3 DNA sequence: TGTGCTCTTGGGGAACTTCCCAGTTGGGCCGATAAACTCATCTTT. Protein product: CALGELPSWADKLIF.

This clone has more than one count but fewer than ten. This likely came from a read error, as a far larger clone is one base away. CDR3 nucleotide sequence: TGTGCTCTAAATCGGGGATACGCCGATAAACTCATCTTT. Translating it yields CALNRGYADKLIF. The chain has TRDV1 and TRDJ1; 9 bases line up with TRDD3. The V segment lost 9 bases and the J segment 3 bases; nucleotides outside the gene matches: 5. CDR3 length: 13 amino acids. Germline CDR1 and CDR2: TSWWSYY and QGS.

By share of the sample, this clone is large. The CDR3 loop is CALGFPVAGGFPTDKLIF. CDR3 nucleotides: TGTGCTCTTGGATTTCCTGTTGCTGGGGGATTCCCTACCGATAAACTCATCTTT. The chain carries TRDV1 and TRDJ1; 9 bases line up with TRDD3. CDR3 length equals 18 residues. Germline V gives CDR1 TSWWSYY, CDR2 QGS. With 6 bases clipped from V and 2 bases from J, the junction kept 16 bases outside the gene matches.

Concerning this clone itself: A read error is the likely source, as a far larger clone sits one nucleotide away. This specimen includes other DNA sequences encoding the same CDR3. The rearrangement joins TRDV1 to TRDJ1; weak D call: TRDD2 (5 bases). CDR1 and CDR2 from the germline V gene are TSWWSYY and QGS. The CDR3 has 15 residues. The CDR3 DNA reads TGTGCTCTTGGCGAACTTCCCTGTTGGGCCGATAAACTCATCTTT. This translates into CALGELPCWADKLIF.

This clone turned up a few times. The J gene is TRDJ1, the V gene TRAV36/DV7; TRDD2 matches at 9 bases. The CDR3 spans 19 residues. Germline lookup yields CDR1 VTNFRS and CDR2 LTSSGIE (reference sequence). J gave up 1 base and V 1 base, and 17 bases lay outside the gene matches. The CDR3 sequence is CAVELFRLGSFLPTDKLIF. The DNA for the CDR3 is TGTGCTGTGGAGCTCTTCCGACTGGGATCCTTCCTACCCACCGATAAACTCATCTTT.

In regard to this clone: The protein that TCRdb holds for this DNA derives from a much larger clone and differs from the translated DNA at residue 15, which likely indicates a read error; the protein shown here is translated from the DNA. The V call is TRDV2, the J call TRDJ3; 13 bases align to TRDD3. Germline lookup yields CDR1 GEAIGNYY and CDR2 EKD. This CDR3 is built from 18 residues. The CDR3 is CACDSTGGYARDTRKMFF. The CDR3 nucleotides are TGTGCCTGTGATTCGACTGGGGGATACGCCCGGGACACCCGAAAGATGTTTTTC.

The chain couples TRDV2 to TRDJ1, with 13 positions matching TRDD3. This CDR3 spans 16 amino acids. The trim removed 3 bases at V and 0 bases at J, leaving 3 bases unmatched. Germline loops: CDR1 GEAIGNYY, CDR2 EKD. Here the CDR3 DNA reads TGTGCCTGTGACGTACTGGGGGATACGTACACCGATAAACTCATCTTT. This codes for CACDVLGDTYTDKLIF.

About this clone itself: A much bigger clone sits one base away, suggesting this may be a read error. The genes are TRDV1 and TRDJ1; the D is unclear. Germline V gene sequence: CDR1 TSWWSYY, CDR2 QGS. This CDR3 is built from 16 residues. The CDR3 protein is CALGELALPYTDKPIF. The CDR3 bases are TGTGCTCTTGGGGAACTGGCCCTCCCATACACCGATAAACCCATCTTT.

As for this clone: A much larger clone differs by one base, so this may be a read error. CDR3 in DNA: TGTGCCTGTGACACCTGGGGGACCGATGAACTCATCTTT. Translating it yields CACDTWGTDELIF. The rearrangement links TRDV2 to TRDJ1, with TRDD3 matching 7 bases. CDR3 size: 13 residues. CDR1 and CDR2 (germline): GEAIGNYY, EKD.

In regard to this clone: TCRdb assigns this DNA the protein of a much larger clone, which departs from its translation at residue 11; this likely reflects a read error, and the protein shown comes from translating the DNA. J is TRDJ3 and V is TRDV2; 13 positions match TRDD3. This CDR3 contains 18 residues. J was trimmed by 6 bases and V by 4 bases; bases with no gene match: 8. Germline V gene data show CDR1 as GEAIGNYY and CDR2 as EKD. CDR3 sequence: CACDSTGGYAQDTRQMFF. The CDR3 nucleotides read TGTGCCTGTGATTCGACTGGGGGATACGCCCAGGACACCCGACAGATGTTTTTC.

A note on this clone: A far larger clone is a single base away, which makes a read error likely. The chain uses TRAV38-2/DV8 and TRDJ1, with a weak D call TRDD3 (5 bases). The germline V and J ends were trimmed by 0 bases and 0 bases, with 27 bases remaining between them. The CDR3 contains 21 residues. The germline CDR1 and CDR2 sequences are TSESDYY and QEAYKQQN. DNA for the CDR3: TGTGCTTATAGGAGCGTGGTGCGTTTGCGGGGGGCCCCAACGTACACCGATAAACTCATCTTT. Translation gives CAYRSVVRLRGAPTYTDKLIF.

A remark on this clone: TCRdb attributes to this sequence the protein of a much larger clone, which differs from the DNA translation at residue 7; a read error is likely, and the protein displayed is translated from the DNA. The rearrangement uses TRDV2 and TRDJ3; 10 positions agree with TRDD3. This CDR3 is built from 20 residues. The germline CDR1 and CDR2 sequences are GEAIGNYY and EKD. With 3 bases clipped from V and 2 bases from J, the junction kept 12 bases outside the gene matches. The CDR3 loop is CACDGLPGDTRTWDTRQMFF. In DNA, the CDR3 is TGTGCCTGTGACGGCTTACCGGGGGATACGCGGACCTGGGACACCCGACAGATGTTTTTC.